This T cell receptor (beta chain) is drawn from a study of cytomegalovirus exposure and HLA in healthy donors. The CDR3 loop spans 16 amino acids. Germline V gene lookup returns CDR1 MNHNS and CDR2 SASEGT. Trimming left V 6 bases short and J 2 bases short, with 18 bases between. It was with 60 Vbeta and 13 Jbeta primers that the PCR ran. TCRdb's table, derived via immunoSEQ multiplex PCR, lists solely in-frame clones and lacks some. The sample has 200,000 or so clones. The sample comprised PBMCs. The receptor was isolated from a boy aged 5-17 years in good health and CMV-seronegative. The chain uses TRBV6-1 and TRBJ2-3; D possibly corresponds to TRBD1 (5 bases). Here the CDR3 reads CASSESSDRYTDTQYF. The CDR3 nucleotides are TGTGCCAGCAGCGAATCGTCCGACAGATACACAGATACGCAGTATTTT.